Below, 30 T cell receptor beta chains from the same sample are listed, as sequenced in a study of long-term antiretroviral therapy in people with HIV. Version v3.0 of the immunoSEQ assay ran at survey level. Profiled with immunoSEQ multiplex PCR; TCRdb holds only in-frame clones, not every one. The profile shows tens of thousands of clones, around 75% of them singletons. The input for sequencing was unsorted PBMCs, taken 1.5 years after starting antiretroviral therapy. These receptor sequences come from a man aged 18 to 29 with HIV.

This clone is a singleton in its sample. The chain is built from TRBV7-8 and TRBJ2-1, with 9 nucleotides matching TRBD2. In germline, CDR1 is SGHVS, CDR2 FQNEAQ. The trim removed 5 bases at V and 6 bases at J, leaving 11 bases unmatched. The CDR3 totals 16 residues. CDR3 nucleotide sequence: TGTGCCAGCAGCACCTTTGGGGTAGCGGGAGTCAATGAGCAGTTCTTC. Protein: CASSTFGVAGVNEQFF.

The genes are TRBV27 and TRBJ2-7, with TRBD2 identical over 14 bases. Germline-derived CDR1 and CDR2 are MNHEY and SMNVEV (reference sequence). The CDR3 length is 15 residues. J was trimmed by 7 bases and V by 6 bases; bases with no gene match: 8. DNA of the CDR3: TGTGCCAGCAGCTCACCGGGACTAGCGGGAGTTGAGCAGTACTTC. Translating it yields CASSSPGLAGVEQYF.

V is TRBV11-2 and J is TRBJ1-1; no firm D call. Per the germline V gene, CDR1 is SGHAT and CDR2 is FQNNGV. The CDR3 is made up of 14 amino acids. V lost 2 bases, J lost 3 bases, and 10 bases lay in between. The chain's CDR3 is CASSLYAKDTEAFF. The CDR3 DNA sequence: TGTGCCAGCAGCTTATATGCGAAAGACACTGAAGCTTTCTTT.

This chain uses TRBV7-9 with TRBJ2-1; 13 nucleotides line up with TRBD2. CDR3 length: 17 residues. V shed 7 bases and J 2 bases; nucleotides not matched to a gene: 8. Germline CDR1 SEHNR, CDR2 FQNEAQ (reference sequence). CDR3 DNA sequence: TGTGCCAGCACCCGACTAGCGGGAGGCTCACCCTACAATGAGCAGTTCTTC. This translates into CASTRLAGGSPYNEQFF.

The rearrangement uses TRBV5-4 and TRBJ2-3, with a possible D match to TRBD2 (6 bases). Germline V CDR1 and CDR2: SGHNT, YYREEE (reference sequence). The ends were cut back, 5 bases at V and 0 bases at J, with 16 bases in the middle. The CDR3 extends over 16 amino acids. The CDR3 loop reads CASRVGVAGSTDTQYF. The CDR3 nucleotides read TGTGCCAGCAGAGTAGGGGTGGCGGGGAGCACAGATACGCAGTATTTT.

The chain uses TRBV7-9 and TRBJ1-3, with 7 bases lining up with TRBD1. Germline trimming cut 5 bases from V and 0 bases from J; bases unmatched to any gene: 7. CDR3 length: 16 amino acids. Germline CDR1 SEHNR, CDR2 FQNEAQ (reference sequence). The CDR3 region is CASSLRQGHSGNTIYF. The CDR3 DNA follows: TGTGCCAGCAGCCTACGACAGGGCCACTCTGGAAACACCATATATTTT.

V gene TRBV5-4 combines with J gene TRBJ1-1; no clear D. Trimming cost V 1 base and J 0 bases, with 10 bases left between them. In germline, CDR1 is SGHNT, CDR2 YYREEE (reference sequence). The CDR3 runs 15 residues. The CDR3 coding sequence is TGTGCCAGCAGCTTGTGGGCACAGATGAACACTGAAGCTTTCTTT. It yields the protein CASSLWAQMNTEAFF.

The V and J genes are TRBV7-9 and TRBJ1-1; 11 positions match TRBD1. The CDR3 is made up of 15 amino acids. Trimming took 5 bases from V and 3 from J; bases not matched to a gene: 5. Germline-derived CDR1 and CDR2 are SEHNR and FQNEAQ (reference sequence). The DNA for the CDR3 is TGTGCCAGCAGCCCCGGACAGGGGGCCTACACTGAAGCTTTCTTT. It is translated as CASSPGQGAYTEAFF.

The count of this clone is one. V is TRBV5-8 and J is TRBJ2-3; D assignment may be TRBD1 or TRBD2 (5 bases each). The germline V and J ends were trimmed by 4 bases and 0 bases, with 18 bases remaining between them. The CDR3 sequence is 17 residues long. Per the germline V gene, CDR1 is SGHTS and CDR2 is YDEGEE. The CDR3, as DNA: TGTGCCAGCAGCCAACGAGGGACCGAGACTAGCACAGATACGCAGTATTTT. This codes for CASSQRGTETSTDTQYF.

The J gene is TRBJ1-5, the V gene TRBV2; D unresolved. The CDR3 spans 13 residues. The germline CDR1 and CDR2 sequences are SNHLY and FYNNEI. The V and J ends lost 3 bases and 5 bases respectively, with 8 bases between them. As DNA, the CDR3 is TGTGCCAGCAGTGACCGGGCCCATCAGCCCCAGCATTTT. Its protein is CASSDRAHQPQHF. The variable domain in full, with the rest retrieved from reference TRBV2 and TRBJ1-5, is EPEVTQTPSHQVTQMGQEVILRCVPISNHLYFYWYRQILGQKVEFLVSFYNNEISEKSEIFDDQFSVERPDGSNFTLKIRSTKLEDSAMYFCASSDRAHQPQHFGDGTRLSIL.

With regard to this clone: Germline is not matched at one junction end, which may reflect a read error. The rearrangement joins TRBV7-9 to TRBJ2-7; TRBD2 matches at 8 bases. The CDR3 loop spans 12 amino acids. Looked up from germline, CDR1 is SEHNR and CDR2 is FQNEAQ (reference sequence). Here the CDR3 reads CASSLARGLVFF. CDR3 bases: TGTGCCAGCAGCTTAGCGCGGGGACTAGTTTTTTTC.

This clone has more than one count but fewer than ten. The chain recombines TRBV19 with TRBJ1-3; D uncertain. The germline gives CDR1 LNHDA, CDR2 SQIVND (reference sequence). The CDR3 runs 14 residues. The V end was cut by 3 bases, the J end by 4 bases, with 10 bases between. CDR3: CASSMGGPGNTIYF. The CDR3 DNA sequence: TGTGCCAGTAGTATGGGCGGTCCCGGAAACACCATATATTTT. Full variable domain (missing parts from reference TRBV19 and TRBJ1-3): DGGITQSPKYLFRKEGQNVTLSCEQNLNHDAMYWYRQDPGQGLRLIYYSQIVNDFQKGDIAEGYSVSREKKESFPLTVTSAQKNPTAFYLCASSMGGPGNTIYFGEGSWLTVV.

V gene TRBV4-3 combines with J gene TRBJ2-7; 13 positions match TRBD2. Losses at the gene ends were 1 base for V and 2 bases for J; bases not matched to a gene: 11. This CDR3 is built from 19 residues. The germline CDR1 and CDR2 sequences are LGHNA and YSLEER. This chain's CDR3 is CASSQAGLAGVGGPYEQYF. In DNA, the CDR3 is TGCGCCAGCAGCCAAGCAGGACTAGCGGGAGTTGGGGGACCCTACGAGCAGTACTTC.

The V and J genes are TRBV4-3 and TRBJ2-1; D not resolved. CDR1 and CDR2 (germline): LGHNA, YSLEER. This CDR3 comprises 15 residues. The V end was cut by 4 bases, the J end by 3 bases, with 13 bases between. CDR3 region: CASSPHWHHYNEQFF. The CDR3, as DNA: TGCGCCAGCAGCCCACACTGGCACCACTACAATGAGCAGTTCTTC.

V gene TRBV18 combines with J gene TRBJ2-1, with 7 positions matching TRBD2. The CDR3 has 14 amino acids. Trimming removed 6 bases from V and 5 bases from J; junction bases left unmatched: 7. Germline V gene lookup returns CDR1 KGHSH and CDR2 LQKENI. Here the CDR3 reads CASSRASGNNEQFF. CDR3 bases: TGTGCCAGCTCCCGAGCTAGCGGAAACAATGAGCAGTTCTTC. Complete variable domain (other parts from reference TRBV18 and TRBJ2-1): NAGVMQNPRHLVRRRGQEARLRCSPMKGHSHVYWYRQLPEEGLKFMVYLQKENIIDESGMPKERFSAEFPKEGPSILRIQQVVRGDSAAYFCASSRASGNNEQFFGPGTRLTVL.

The chain employs TRBV5-8 and TRBJ1-5; 10 bases agree with TRBD1. With V trimmed by 0 bases and J by 6 bases, 0 bases remained unmatched. Looked up from germline, CDR1 is SGHTS and CDR2 is YDEGEE. This CDR3 region has 14 residues. The CDR3 DNA reads TGTGCCAGCAGCTTGGGGGACAGGGGTCAGCCCCAGCATTTT. Its translation: CASSLGDRGQPQHF.

The rearrangement uses TRBV11-2 and TRBJ1-2; no clear D gene. The CDR3 has 15 residues. V shed 2 bases and J shed 4 bases, with 14 bases lying between them. Germline CDR1 reads SGHAT; CDR2 reads FQNNGV. CDR3: CASSLMSGSAYGYTF. CDR3 nucleotides: TGTGCCAGCAGCTTAATGTCGGGGTCGGCCTATGGCTACACCTTC.

J is TRBJ1-5 and V is TRBV7-9; D is undetermined. V lost 3 bases and J lost 1, with 10 bases in between. CDR3 size: 15 residues. Germline V gene data show CDR1 as SEHNR and CDR2 as FQNEAQ (reference sequence). The CDR3 loop reads CASSFDGGSNQPQHF. The CDR3 region has the DNA TGTGCCAGCAGCTTCGACGGAGGCAGCAATCAGCCCCAGCATTTT.

The chain recombines TRBV19 with TRBJ2-1, with D perhaps TRBD1 or TRBD2 (5 bases each). The CDR3 sequence is 15 residues long. Germline V CDR1 and CDR2: LNHDA, SQIVND (reference sequence). Trimming shortened V by 4 bases and J by 8 bases, and 18 bases separated the two germline ends. In nucleotides, the CDR3 is TGTGCCAGTAGTACCGGGACCTCCCCTAGGTATGAGCAGTTCTTC. Translating gives CASSTGTSPRYEQFF.

The CDR3, as DNA: TGTGCCAGCAGCGTCGGACAGGCGTCCTACGAGCAGTACTTC. This translates into CASSVGQASYEQYF. The genes are TRBV9 and TRBJ2-7; 7 nucleotides align to TRBD1. V trimming: 2 bases; J trimming: 1 base; junction bases outside the gene matches: 3. The CDR3 runs 14 residues. Germline CDR1 and CDR2: SGDLS and YYNGEE.

The gene calls are TRBV18 and TRBJ1-5; the D gene is possibly TRBD1 (5 bases). The CDR3 length is 16 residues. Trimming cost V 2 bases and J 6 bases, with 17 bases left between them. Looked up from germline, CDR1 is KGHSH and CDR2 is LQKENI. DNA of the CDR3: TGTGCCAGCTCACCAAGCCGGGACGGGGGGGTTCAGCCCCAGCATTTT. Translation: CASSPSRDGGVQPQHF.

This chain connects TRBV5-1 to TRBJ2-7, with 13 bases identical to TRBD2. The CDR3 has 17 residues. Germline assignment: CDR1 SGHRS and CDR2 YFSETQ. V lost 0 bases to trimming and J lost 4 bases; unmatched junction nucleotides: 7. The CDR3 here is CASSLELAGGPKYEQYF. The CDR3 nucleotides read TGCGCCAGCAGCTTGGAACTAGCGGGAGGGCCCAAGTACGAGCAGTACTTC.

The chain is built from TRBV7-2 and TRBJ2-7; 9 bases agree with TRBD2. Germline V gene lookup returns CDR1 SGHTA and CDR2 FQGNSA. CDR3 length: 15 amino acids. V was clipped by 5 bases and J by 4 bases; unmatched bases: 9. The CDR3 nucleotides are TGTGCCAGCAGCGTCCCTAGTAGCGGGAGTTACGAGCAGTACTTC. Protein: CASSVPSSGSYEQYF.

This rearrangement joins TRBV9 to TRBJ2-7, with 8 bases that match TRBD1. The length of the CDR3 is 15 residues. The V gene end was trimmed by 3 bases and the J gene end by 4 bases; junction bases not matched to a gene: 9. Germline CDR1 and CDR2: SGDLS and YYNGEE. The CDR3 DNA reads as TGTGCCAGCAGCGGAGAGGTCGGGACAGGTTACGAGCAGTACTTC. Its translation is CASSGEVGTGYEQYF.

This clone was counted once. This chain joins TRBV15 and TRBJ2-2; 10 nucleotides line up with TRBD2. Germline CDR1 is LNHNV and CDR2 is YYDKDF (reference sequence). This CDR3 comprises 15 residues. V shed 4 bases and J 6 bases; nucleotides not matched to a gene: 5. This CDR3 reads CATSKNLAGAGELFF. CDR3 coding DNA: TGTGCCACCAGCAAAAATCTAGCGGGAGCCGGGGAGCTGTTTTTT.

This chain links TRBV4-1 with TRBJ1-5; D gene ambiguous. The CDR3 extends over 14 amino acids. Germline V CDR1 and CDR2: MGHRA, YSYEKL. With 1 base removed from V and 8 bases from J, the gap between germline ends came to 12 bases. The DNA of the CDR3 is TGCGCCAGCAGCCAAGTGATGGGTGGGGAGCCCCAGCATTTT. Protein: CASSQVMGGEPQHF.

The rearrangement links TRBV5-1 to TRBJ1-2; D is uncertain. This CDR3 contains 15 residues. Trimming cost V 1 base and J 0 bases, with 10 bases left between them. In germline, CDR1 is SGHRS, CDR2 YFSETQ. The CDR3 sequence: CASSLSPDPNYGYTF. In DNA form, the CDR3 reads TGCGCCAGCAGCTTGTCGCCAGACCCTAACTATGGCTACACCTTC.

The gene calls are TRBV14 and TRBJ2-7; maybe TRBD2 (5 bases). The CDR3 is 14 residues long. In germline, CDR1 is SGHDN, CDR2 FVKESK. V was trimmed by 0 bases and J by 2 bases, leaving 8 bases between them. The CDR3 loop reads CASSQELRAYEQYF. The DNA of the CDR3 is TGTGCCAGCAGCCAAGAGTTGCGGGCCTACGAGCAGTACTTC.

This clone has a single count. The chain joins TRBV27 to TRBJ1-1; perhaps TRBD1 as D (6 bases). V was shortened by 2 bases and J by 7 bases, with 11 bases between the two germline ends. Looked up from germline, CDR1 is MNHEY and CDR2 is SMNVEV (reference sequence). The CDR3 is made up of 13 amino acids. The CDR3 nucleotides read TGTGCCAGCAGTTTAAGGGGAGGGGGTGAAGCTTTCTTT. The encoded protein is CASSLRGGGEAFF.

V is TRBV29-1 and J is TRBJ1-5, with 7 positions matching TRBD1. Looked up from germline, CDR1 is SQVTM and CDR2 is ANQGSEA. The CDR3 runs 13 residues. Losses at the gene ends were 4 bases for V and 1 base for J; bases not matched to a gene: 1. The CDR3 region is CSVADRSNQPQHF. DNA for the CDR3: TGCAGCGTTGCGGACAGGAGCAATCAGCCCCAGCATTTT. Together with reference TRBV29-1 and TRBJ1-5, the CDR3 gives the full variable domain: SAVISQKPSRDICQRGTSLTIQCQVDSQVTMMFWYRQQPGQSLTLIATANQGSEATYESGFVIDKFPISRPNLTFSTLTVSNMSPEDSSIYLCSVADRSNQPQHFGDGTRLSIL.